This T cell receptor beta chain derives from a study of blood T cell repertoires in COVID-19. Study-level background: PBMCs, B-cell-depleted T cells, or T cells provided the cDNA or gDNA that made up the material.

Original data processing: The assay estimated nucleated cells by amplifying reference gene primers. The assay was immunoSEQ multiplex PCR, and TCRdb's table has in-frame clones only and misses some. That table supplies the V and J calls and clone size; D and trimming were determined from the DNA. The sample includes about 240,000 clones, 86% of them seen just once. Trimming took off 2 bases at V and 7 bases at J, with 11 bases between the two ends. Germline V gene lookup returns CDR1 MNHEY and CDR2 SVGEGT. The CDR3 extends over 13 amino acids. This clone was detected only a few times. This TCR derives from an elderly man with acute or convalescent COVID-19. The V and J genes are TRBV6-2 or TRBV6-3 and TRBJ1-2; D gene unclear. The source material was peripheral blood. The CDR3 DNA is TGTGCCAGCAGTTACGAGGAACTCCGTGGCTACACCTTC. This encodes CASSYEELRGYTF.